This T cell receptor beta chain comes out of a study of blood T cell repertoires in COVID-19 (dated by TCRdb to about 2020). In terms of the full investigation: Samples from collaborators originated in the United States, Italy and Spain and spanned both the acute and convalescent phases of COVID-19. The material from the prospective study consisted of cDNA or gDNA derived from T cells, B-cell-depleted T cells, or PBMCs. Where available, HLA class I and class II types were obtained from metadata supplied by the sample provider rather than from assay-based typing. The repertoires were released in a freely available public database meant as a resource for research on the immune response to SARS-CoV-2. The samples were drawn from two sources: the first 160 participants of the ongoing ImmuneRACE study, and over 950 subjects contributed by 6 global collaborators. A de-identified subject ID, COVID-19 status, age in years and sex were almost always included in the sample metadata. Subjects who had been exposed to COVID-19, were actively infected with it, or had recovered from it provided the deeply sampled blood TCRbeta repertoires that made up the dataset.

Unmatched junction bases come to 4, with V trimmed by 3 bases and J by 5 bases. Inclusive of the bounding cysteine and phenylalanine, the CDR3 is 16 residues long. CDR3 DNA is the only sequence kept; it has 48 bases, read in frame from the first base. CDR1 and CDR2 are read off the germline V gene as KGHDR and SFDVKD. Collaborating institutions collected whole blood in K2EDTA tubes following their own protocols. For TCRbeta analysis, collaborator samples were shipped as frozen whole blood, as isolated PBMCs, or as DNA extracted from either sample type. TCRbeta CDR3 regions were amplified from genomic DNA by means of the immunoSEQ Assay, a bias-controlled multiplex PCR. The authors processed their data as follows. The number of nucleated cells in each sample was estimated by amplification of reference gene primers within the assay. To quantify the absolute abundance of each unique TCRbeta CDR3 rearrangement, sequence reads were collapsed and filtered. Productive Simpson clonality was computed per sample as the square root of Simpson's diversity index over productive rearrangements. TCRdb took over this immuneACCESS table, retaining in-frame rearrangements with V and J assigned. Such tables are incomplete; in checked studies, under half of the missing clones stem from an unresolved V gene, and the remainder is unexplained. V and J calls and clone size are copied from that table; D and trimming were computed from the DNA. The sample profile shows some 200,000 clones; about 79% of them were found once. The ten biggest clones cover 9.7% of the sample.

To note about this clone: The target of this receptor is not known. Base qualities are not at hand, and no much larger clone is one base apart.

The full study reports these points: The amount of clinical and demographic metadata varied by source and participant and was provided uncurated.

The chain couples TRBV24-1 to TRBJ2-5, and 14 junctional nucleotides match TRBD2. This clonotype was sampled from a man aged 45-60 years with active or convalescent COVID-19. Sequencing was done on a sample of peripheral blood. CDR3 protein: CATSDPGLAGVETQYF. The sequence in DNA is TGTGCCACCAGTGATCCGGGACTAGCGGGAGTGGAGACCCAGTACTTC.